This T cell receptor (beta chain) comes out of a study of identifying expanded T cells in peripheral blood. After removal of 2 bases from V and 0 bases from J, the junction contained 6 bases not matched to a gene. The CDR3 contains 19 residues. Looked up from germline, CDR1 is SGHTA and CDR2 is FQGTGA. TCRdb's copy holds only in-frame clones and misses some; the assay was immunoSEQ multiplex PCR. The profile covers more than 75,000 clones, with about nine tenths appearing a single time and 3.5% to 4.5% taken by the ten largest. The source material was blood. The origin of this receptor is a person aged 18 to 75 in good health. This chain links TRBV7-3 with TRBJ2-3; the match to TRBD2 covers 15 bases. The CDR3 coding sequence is TGTGCCAGCAGCTTATCGGGACTAGCGGGAGGCGCTAGCACAGATACGCAGTATTTT. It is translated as CASSLSGLAGGASTDTQYF.